This TCR beta chain is from a study of siplizumab effects on memory and regulatory T cells. Study results and caveats: In siplizumab conditions, mappable alloreactive CD4+ clones averaged roughly 64% Treg-derived, against approximately 29% in controls. Suppressive activity of Tregs proliferating in siplizumab cultures remained unconfirmed. Roughly 75-95% of proliferating CD4+ or CD8+ clones lacked an assignable naive or memory phenotype. Few alloreactive clones mapped to unstimulated subsets.

Germline V CDR1 and CDR2: KGHSH, LQKENI. This CDR3 region has 15 residues. The V and J ends lost 3 bases and 5 bases, in that order; junction bases with no gene match: 7. This clone appeared a few times. Its antigen remains unidentified. Generated by immunoSEQ multiplex PCR, the TCRdb table keeps only in-frame clones and is missing some. The table lists about 82,000 clones, 87% of them singletons, with about 1.4% in the top ten. This TCR was sampled from a human donor in good health. The chain uses TRBV18 and TRBJ2-3, with TRBD2 identical over 8 bases. The sequenced sample consisted of Tregs sorted from blood. The CDR3 bases are TGTGCCAGCTCACCGAGTCAGAGCGGGGGAGATACGCAGTATTTT. Its translation is CASSPSQSGGDTQYF.